The T cell receptor (beta chain) under discussion was sequenced for a study of blood T cells in healthy people across ages. The study, taken as a whole, reports: Donor CMV status, an unknown factor, possibly confounded changes in expanded clonotypes. Diversity of TCR beta per million T cells declined in a roughly linear way with age. Diversity of TCR beta correlated strongly with naive T cell percentage.

The CDR3 runs 12 residues. This clonotype came up once. Its target is unknown. A second PCR, run for roughly 7 to 12 cycles, used a sample-barcoded 5' primer plus a J-beta primer mix. Every cDNA was tagged by a template-switch adaptor with 12 random nucleotides. TCRdb re-called the 5' RACE reads through MiXCR, storing one row per CDR3 protein. Of about 970,000 distinct CDR3 sequences listed, roughly 51% are singletons. The chain couples TRBV12-3 or TRBV12-4 to TRBJ2-5, with a possible D match to TRBD2 (5 bases). The DNA end is more similar to TRBJ2-7, so the J call may be wrong. Sequenced input: blood. The clonotype comes from a woman aged 60-75 years in good health. The CDR3 sequence is CASPRGGNEQYF. DNA of the CDR3: TGTGCCAGCCCCCGTGGAGGCAACGAGCAGTACTTC.